This T cell receptor beta chain was profiled in a study of PD-1 blockade in mismatch repair-deficient tumors. Study-level information: All were previously treated, progressing patients with 12 mismatch repair-deficient cancer types. Overall study results and limits: Tumor-resident clones, often absent from pretreatment blood, expanded after pembrolizumab and then contracted.

This clone was picked up one time. Its antigen is undetermined. In germline, CDR1 is SGHDT, CDR2 YYEEEE. Trimming at V came to 0 bases and at J to 4 bases, leaving 7 bases not matched to a gene. This CDR3 has 16 amino acids. All patients were mismatch repair deficient, assessed by either PCR or immunohistochemistry. The method was immunoSEQ multiplex PCR; TCRdb's version includes in-frame clones alone and lacks a portion of them. The sample has 100,000 to 150,000 clones, about 85% seen once. This clonotype originated in an adult with mismatch repair-deficient cancer. The gene calls are TRBV5-6 and TRBJ1-2; TRBD1 aligns across 9 bases. The sequences come from peripheral blood, collected 44 weeks after starting pembrolizumab. The CDR3 nucleotides are TGTGCCAGCAGCTTGGGAGAGACAGGGGGTAGCTATGGCTACACCTTC. It translates to CASSLGETGGSYGYTF.